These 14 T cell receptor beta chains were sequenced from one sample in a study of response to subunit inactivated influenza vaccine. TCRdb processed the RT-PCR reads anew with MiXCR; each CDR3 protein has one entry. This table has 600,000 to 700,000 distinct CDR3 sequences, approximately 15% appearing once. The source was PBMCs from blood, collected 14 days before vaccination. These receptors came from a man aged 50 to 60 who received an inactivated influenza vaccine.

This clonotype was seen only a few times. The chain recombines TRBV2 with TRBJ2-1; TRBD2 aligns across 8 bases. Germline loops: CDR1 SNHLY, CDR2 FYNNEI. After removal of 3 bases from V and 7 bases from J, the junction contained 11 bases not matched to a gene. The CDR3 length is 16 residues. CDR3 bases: TGTGCCAGCAGTGAGTCGATAGCGGGAAAATTTAATGAGCAGTTCTTC. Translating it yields CASSESIAGKFNEQFF.

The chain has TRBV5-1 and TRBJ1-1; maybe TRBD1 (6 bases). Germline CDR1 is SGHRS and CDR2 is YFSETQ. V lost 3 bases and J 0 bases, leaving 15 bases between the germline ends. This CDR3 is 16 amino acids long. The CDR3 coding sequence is TGCGCCAGCAGCTCCCCGGCCGGGACATTGAACACTGAAGCTTTCTTT. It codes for CASSSPAGTLNTEAFF.

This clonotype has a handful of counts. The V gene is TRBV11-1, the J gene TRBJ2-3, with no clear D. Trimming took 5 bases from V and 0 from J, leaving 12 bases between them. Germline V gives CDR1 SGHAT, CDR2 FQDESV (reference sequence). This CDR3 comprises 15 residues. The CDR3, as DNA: TGTGCCAGCAGCCCTTGGGCGACAAGCACAGATACGCAGTATTTT. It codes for CASSPWATSTDTQYF.

CDR3 protein: CASSDRISYEQYF. CDR3 in DNA: TGTGCCAGCAGTGACAGGATTTCCTACGAGCAGTACTTC. The chain couples TRBV2 to TRBJ2-7; D ambiguous. From germline, CDR1 is SNHLY and CDR2 FYNNEI. This CDR3 has 13 amino acids. V lost 3 bases and J 1 base, leaving 7 bases between the germline ends.

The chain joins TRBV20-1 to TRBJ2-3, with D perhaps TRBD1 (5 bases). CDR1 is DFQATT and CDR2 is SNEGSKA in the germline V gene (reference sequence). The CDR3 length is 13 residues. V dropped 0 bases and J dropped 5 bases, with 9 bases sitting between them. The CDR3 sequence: CSARDWGIDTQYF. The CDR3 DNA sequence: TGCAGTGCTAGAGATTGGGGCATAGATACGCAGTATTTT.

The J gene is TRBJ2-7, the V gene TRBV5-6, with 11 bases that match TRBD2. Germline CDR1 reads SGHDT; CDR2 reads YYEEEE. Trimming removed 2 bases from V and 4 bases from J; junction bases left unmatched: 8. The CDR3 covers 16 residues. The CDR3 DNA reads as TGTGCCAGCAGCTTCCGACTAGCGGGGACCCCTTACGAGCAGTACTTC. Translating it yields CASSFRLAGTPYEQYF.

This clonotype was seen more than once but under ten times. This CDR3 is CARATLYEQYF. CDR3 bases: TGTGCCAGGGCCACCCTCTACGAGCAGTACTTC. The J gene is TRBJ2-7, the V gene TRBV12-3 or TRBV12-4; D remains ambiguous. V was cut by 9 bases and J by 3 bases, with 9 bases left in between. This CDR3 spans 11 amino acids.

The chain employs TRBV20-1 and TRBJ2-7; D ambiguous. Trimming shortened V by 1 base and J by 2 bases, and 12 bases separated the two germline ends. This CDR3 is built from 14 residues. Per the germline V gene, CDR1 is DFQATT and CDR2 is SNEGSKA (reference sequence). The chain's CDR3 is CSARGPSQTYEQYF. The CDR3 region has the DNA TGCAGTGCTAGAGGCCCTTCCCAAACCTACGAGCAGTACTTC.

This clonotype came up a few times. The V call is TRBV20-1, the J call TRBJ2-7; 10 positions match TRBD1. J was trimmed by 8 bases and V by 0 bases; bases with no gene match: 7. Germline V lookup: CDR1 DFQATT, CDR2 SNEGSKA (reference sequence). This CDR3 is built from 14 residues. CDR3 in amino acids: CSARDGDRGNKQYF. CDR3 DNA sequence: TGCAGTGCTAGAGATGGGGACAGGGGTAACAAGCAGTACTTC.

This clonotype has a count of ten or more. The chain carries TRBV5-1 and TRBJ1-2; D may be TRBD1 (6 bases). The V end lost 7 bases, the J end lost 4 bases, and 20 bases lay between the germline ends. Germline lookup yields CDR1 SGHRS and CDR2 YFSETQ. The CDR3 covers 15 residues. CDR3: CASSQGQLRSYGYTF. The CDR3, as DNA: TGCGCCAGCTCGCAGGGGCAGTTGAGGAGCTATGGCTACACCTTC.

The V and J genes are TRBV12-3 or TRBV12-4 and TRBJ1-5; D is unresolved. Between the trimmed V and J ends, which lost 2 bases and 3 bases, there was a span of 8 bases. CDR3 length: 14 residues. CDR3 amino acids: CASSLREFNQPQHF. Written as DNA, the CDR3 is TGTGCCAGCAGTTTAAGGGAGTTCAATCAGCCCCAGCATTTT.

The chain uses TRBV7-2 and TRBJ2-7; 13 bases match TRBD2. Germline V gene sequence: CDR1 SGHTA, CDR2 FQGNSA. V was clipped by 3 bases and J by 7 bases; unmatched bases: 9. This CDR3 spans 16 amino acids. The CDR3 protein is CASSLRTSGSFGEQYF. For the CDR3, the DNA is TGTGCCAGCAGCTTGAGGACTAGCGGGAGCTTCGGGGAGCAGTACTTC.

CDR3 sequence: CASSFSIIAKNIQYF. The CDR3 bases are TGTGCCAGCAGCTTTTCGATAATAGCCAAAAACATTCAGTACTTC. The chain employs TRBV7-2 and TRBJ2-4, with D unclear. This CDR3 has 15 residues. V shed 3 bases and J shed 0 bases, with 9 bases lying between them. The germline gives CDR1 SGHTA, CDR2 FQGNSA.

CDR3 in amino acids: CASSPGGAGIETQYF. The CDR3 DNA is TGTGCCAGCAGCCCCGGCGGAGCGGGAATTGAGACCCAGTACTTC. V usage is TRBV7-3 and J usage is TRBJ2-5; TRBD2 matches at 7 bases. V shed 5 bases, J shed 5 bases, and the junction held 11 bases outside the gene matches. The V gene's germline CDR1 is SGHTA and CDR2 FQGTGA. The CDR3 is 15 residues long.